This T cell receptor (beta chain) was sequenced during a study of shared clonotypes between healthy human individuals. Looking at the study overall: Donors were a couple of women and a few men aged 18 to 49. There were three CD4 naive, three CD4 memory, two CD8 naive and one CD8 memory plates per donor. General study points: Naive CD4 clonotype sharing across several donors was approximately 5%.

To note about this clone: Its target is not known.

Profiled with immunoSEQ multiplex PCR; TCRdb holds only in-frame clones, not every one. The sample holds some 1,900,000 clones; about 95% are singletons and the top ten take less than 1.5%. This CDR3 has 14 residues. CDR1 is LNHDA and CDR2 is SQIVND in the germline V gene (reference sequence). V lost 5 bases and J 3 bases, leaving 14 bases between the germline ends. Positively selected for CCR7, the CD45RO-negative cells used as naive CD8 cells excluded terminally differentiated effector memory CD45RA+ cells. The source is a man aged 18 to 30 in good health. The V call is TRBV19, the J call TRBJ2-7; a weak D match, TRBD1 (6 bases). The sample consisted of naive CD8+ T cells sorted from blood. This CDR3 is CASSQDRDNYEQYF. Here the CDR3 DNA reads TGTGCCAGTAGTCAGGACAGAGATAACTACGAGCAGTACTTC. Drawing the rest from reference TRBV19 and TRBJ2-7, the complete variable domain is DGGITQSPKYLFRKEGQNVTLSCEQNLNHDAMYWYRQDPGQGLRLIYYSQIVNDFQKGDIAEGYSVSREKKESFPLTVTSAQKNPTAFYLCASSQDRDNYEQYFGPGTRLTVT.